A selection of T cell receptor beta chains follows, all from one sample in a study of TIL therapy for anti-PD-1-resistant metastatic lung cancer. The repertoire was sequenced with immunoSEQ multiplex PCR; TCRdb's copy has only in-frame clones and lacks some. The sample carries approximately 50,000 clones, 70% to 80% recorded once. Source: blood, taken at baseline. The receptors stem from a man between 65 and 85 years old with non-small cell lung cancer. Both conserved end residues are trimmed from each CDR3. The order of the fields is V gene, clone size, J gene, CDR3 length, CDR3 protein. Rows may omit the clone size; those that give it use once, few, many or a size class.

TRBV5-1,-,TRBJ2-1,14,ASSLIGTTTYNEQF
TRBV5-4,-,TRBJ2-2,13,ASSSGGQGTWELF
TRBV5-4,-,TRBJ2-1,14,ASSSESGRSYNEQF
TRBV19,-,TRBJ2-2,14,ASSIDHRPNTGELF
TRBV30,once,TRBJ1-4,13,ACRARDRGDEKLF
TRBV11-2,-,TRBJ1-4,14,ASSLGDRAYNEKLF
TRBV7-8,-,TRBJ2-2,12,ASSLDTNTGELF
TRBV13,-,TRBJ2-7,14,ASSLPTGTVSYEQY
TRBV6-1,few,TRBJ2-3,10,ASSQLVATQY
TRBV28,-,TRBJ2-2,11,ASSPSNTGELF
TRBV6-1,-,TRBJ1-1,13,ASSEDEGPNTEAF
TRBV29-1,-,TRBJ2-3,9,SVEDNTGTL
TRBV6-1,-,TRBJ2-1,13,ASTTWGGSHNEQF
TRBV5-6,few,TRBJ2-7,15,ASSSRTSGGPNYEQY
TRBV6-1,-,TRBJ2-5,8,ASRGETQY
TRBV30,-,TRBJ2-2,13,ARGPLAGNTGELF
TRBV10-1,-,TRBJ2-7,11,ASSGRPDGEQY
TRBV20-1,few,TRBJ1-1,9,SARDSSEAF
TRBV28,-,TRBJ2-6,14,ASRTQGASGANVLT